Sequencing of this T cell receptor (beta chain) was carried out in a study of blood T cell repertoires in COVID-19. Whole-study context: The United States, Italy and Spain supplied acute and convalescent COVID-19 samples. From T cells, B-cell-depleted T cells, or PBMCs came the material, which was cDNA or gDNA.

Assay: immunoSEQ multiplex PCR; the TCRdb copy retains only in-frame clones and omits some. Of over 45,000 clones in the sample, roughly 87% are singletons; the top ten hold about 7%. The germline CDR1 and CDR2 sequences are LGHNA and YNFKEQ. The CDR3 spans 15 residues. V shed 5 bases and J shed 5 bases, with 15 bases lying between them. The receptor was isolated from a man in his 60s with active COVID-19. The chain employs TRBV4-2 and TRBJ2-2; tentatively, D is TRBD2 (7 bases). Sequenced sample: peripheral blood. The CDR3 region has the DNA TGTGCCAGCAGCTATAAAGGGGGGGGTACCGGGGAGCTGTTTTTT. Amino acid sequence: CASSYKGGGTGELFF.